The next 18 T cell receptor beta chains were all read from a single sample in a study of early T cells in non-severe SARS-CoV-2 infection. TCRdb passed the 5' RACE reads through MiXCR, listing each CDR3 protein once. Among tens of thousands of distinct CDR3 sequences, 10% to 15% were seen once, and the ten largest hold about 4.4%. The sample taken for sequencing was whole blood. The receptors were gathered from an adult who was a healthcare worker with PCR-confirmed SARS-CoV-2 infection or an uninfected control (not recorded which).

This chain uses TRBV5-1 with TRBJ2-7, with D tentatively TRBD2 (6 bases). From germline, CDR1 is SGHRS and CDR2 YFSETQ. With 4 bases removed from V and 3 bases from J, the gap between germline ends came to 17 bases. This CDR3 is built from 15 residues. CDR3 in DNA: TGCGCCAGCAGCGTGCGGGGTGGGTCATACTACGAGCAGTACTTC. Translating it yields CASSVRGGSYYEQYF.

The genes are TRBV5-1 and TRBJ1-4; the match to TRBD1 covers 11 bases. V trimming: 4 bases; J trimming: 7 bases; junction bases outside the gene matches: 12. CDR3 size: 17 residues. Germline CDR1 SGHRS, CDR2 YFSETQ. Here the CDR3 DNA reads TGCGCCAGCAGCACGACCGGGACAGGGGGTGTCGGTGAAAAACTGTTTTTT. Protein: CASSTTGTGGVGEKLFF.

This clonotype was counted many times. V usage is TRBV3-1 and J usage is TRBJ2-3; D may be TRBD2 (5 bases). Per the germline V gene, CDR1 is LGHDT and CDR2 is YNNKEL (reference sequence). This CDR3 has 14 residues. Between the trimmed V and J ends, which lost 3 bases and 0 bases, there was a span of 7 bases. The CDR3 sequence: CASSHGLSTDTQYF. As DNA, the CDR3 is TGTGCCAGCAGCCACGGACTTAGCACAGATACGCAGTATTTT.

A few counts support this clonotype. This chain joins TRBV29-1 and TRBJ1-3, with TRBD1 as a possible D gene (5 bases). Trimming took 7 bases from V and 6 from J, leaving 16 bases between them. From germline, CDR1 is SQVTM and CDR2 ANQGSEA. The CDR3 contains 13 residues. The CDR3, as DNA: TGCAGCGCACTCACAGGTTGGCCAAACACCATATATTTT. This sequence encodes CSALTGWPNTIYF.

At least ten counts were recorded for this clonotype. Germline and junction disagree at one end, which may indicate a read error. The J gene is TRBJ2-1, the V gene TRBV6-6; perhaps TRBD2 as D (5 bases). CDR3 length: 13 residues. The V gene's germline CDR1 is MNHNY and CDR2 SVGAGI (reference sequence). Written as DNA, the CDR3 is TGTGCCAGCAGTAAGGGTGAACAAAGGGAGCCGTTCTTC. Its translation: CASSKGEQREPFF.

This clonotype was recorded many times. For the CDR3, the DNA is TGCGCCAGCAGCCAAGAGGACGAAGAGAACTACGAGCAGTACTTC. It codes for CASSQEDEENYEQYF. The chain links TRBV4-3 to TRBJ2-7; D remains ambiguous. Looked up from germline, CDR1 is LGHNA and CDR2 is YSLEER. This CDR3 spans 15 amino acids. With 0 bases removed from V and 3 bases from J, the gap between germline ends came to 12 bases.

At least ten counts were recorded for this clonotype. The chain joins TRBV6-5 to TRBJ1-1; tentatively, D is TRBD1 (6 bases). Germline assignment: CDR1 MNHEY and CDR2 SVGAGI. The V and J ends lost 0 bases and 8 bases respectively, with 13 bases between them. The CDR3 has 14 amino acids. In DNA form, the CDR3 reads TGTGCCAGCAGTTACTCGAGAGGGGGGCGAGAAGCTTTCTTT. Protein sequence: CASSYSRGGREAFF.

Many counts were recorded for this clonotype. The chain uses TRBV2 and TRBJ1-2; 7 bases fit TRBD1. This CDR3 contains 11 residues. Losses at the gene ends were 7 bases for V and 5 bases for J; bases not matched to a gene: 1. Germline CDR1 reads SNHLY; CDR2 reads FYNNEI. The CDR3 protein is CASKQGYGYTF. CDR3 sequence (DNA): TGTGCCAGCAAACAGGGGTATGGCTACACCTTC.

As to this clonotype: It may be a read error: a sequence one base away is much more abundant. The chain employs TRBV11-2 and TRBJ1-3; 7 bases line up with TRBD1. From germline, CDR1 is SGHAT and CDR2 FQNNGV. The CDR3 consists of 16 residues. CDR3 amino acids: CVSSFLDRSSGNTIYF. The CDR3 bases are TGTGTCAGCAGCTTCCTGGACAGGAGCTCTGGAAACACCATATATTTT.

This clonotype showed up many times. V and J are TRBV6-2 or TRBV6-3 and TRBJ2-7, with D perhaps TRBD2 (7 bases). CDR1 and CDR2 from the germline V gene are MNHEY and SVGEGT. Trimming cost V 6 bases and J 2 bases, with 17 bases left between them. This CDR3 spans 15 amino acids. CDR3 DNA sequence: TGTGCCAGCAGCCTCTCCGGGCGGGGGCCCTACGAGCAGTACTTC. Translation gives CASSLSGRGPYEQYF.

The sample holds many counts of this clonotype. The chain carries TRBV4-2 and TRBJ2-4; 9 bases are a match to TRBD2. After removal of 4 bases from V and 5 bases from J, the junction contained 9 bases not matched to a gene. The CDR3 extends over 16 amino acids. Germline V CDR1 and CDR2: LGHNA, YNFKEQ. CDR3 DNA: TGTGCCAGCAGCCGGAACATCCTAGCGGGGCAAAACATTCAGTACTTC. Encoded protein: CASSRNILAGQNIQYF.

This clonotype was seen a few times. The chain links TRBV5-1 to TRBJ2-2; 8 positions match TRBD1. Germline CDR1 and CDR2: SGHRS and YFSETQ. The ends lost 3 bases at V and 2 bases at J; junction bases unmatched: 3. The CDR3 loop spans 15 amino acids. For the CDR3, the DNA is TGCGCCAGCAGCTCGGGACAGGCTAACACCGGGGAGCTGTTTTTT. It translates to CASSSGQANTGELFF. Variable domain in full (rest from reference TRBV5-1 and TRBJ2-2): KAGVTQTPRYLIKTRGQQVTLSCSPISGHRSVSWYQQTPGQGLQFLFEYFSETQRNKGNFPGRFSGRQFSNSRSEMNVSTLELGDSALYLCASSSGQANTGELFFGEGSRLTVL.

In its sample, this clonotype was seen many times. This chain uses TRBV15 with TRBJ2-1; 7 bases line up with TRBD2. V was pared by 8 bases and J by 1 base, with 8 bases of the junction left unmatched. CDR1 and CDR2 (germline): LNHNV, YYDKDF (reference sequence). The CDR3 totals 15 residues. CDR3 region: CATGSTGGSYNEQFF. DNA for the CDR3: TGTGCCACCGGGAGTACGGGGGGATCCTACAATGAGCAGTTCTTC.

This clonotype was observed a handful of times. The chain is built from TRBV12-3 or TRBV12-4 and TRBJ2-1; 7 nucleotides line up with TRBD1. The CDR3 sequence is 13 residues long. V was pared by 3 bases and J by 12 bases, with 8 bases of the junction left unmatched. CDR3 sequence (DNA): TGTGCCAGCAGTTTTTCGGGACAGAGGGTGCAGTTCTTC. Residues: CASSFSGQRVQFF.

In its sample, this clonotype was seen a few times. The chain combines TRBV15 with TRBJ2-2; 7 positions agree with TRBD1. From germline, CDR1 is LNHNV and CDR2 YYDKDF (reference sequence). The CDR3 is 12 residues long. The V segment lost 6 bases and the J segment 9 bases; nucleotides outside the gene matches: 4. The CDR3 sequence is CATRQGSRELFF. The CDR3, as DNA: TGTGCCACCAGACAGGGGTCCAGGGAGCTGTTTTTT.

This sequence joins TRBV14 and TRBJ2-1; TRBD2 matches at 7 bases. This CDR3 region has 13 residues. Germline assignment: CDR1 SGHDN and CDR2 FVKESK. The J segment lost 10 bases and the V segment lost 5 bases, leaving 8 bases of the junction unmatched. The CDR3 loop is CASSVRLAHEQFF. The CDR3 bases are TGTGCCAGCAGCGTTCGACTAGCCCACGAGCAGTTCTTC.

V usage is TRBV11-2 and J usage is TRBJ1-4; D unclear. The CDR3 totals 11 residues. Germline V gives CDR1 SGHAT, CDR2 FQNNGV. V was clipped by 5 bases and J by 9 bases, with 7 bases between them. The CDR3 coding sequence is TGTGCCAGCAGCCCCAATCAAAAACTGTTTTTT. It yields the protein CASSPNQKLFF. The whole variable domain, filled in from reference TRBV11-2 and TRBJ1-4, reads EAGVAQSPRYKIIEKRQSVAFWCNPISGHATLYWYQQILGQGPKLLIQFQNNGVVDDSQLPKDRFSAERLKGVDSTLKIQPAKLEDSAVYLCASSPNQKLFFGSGTQLSVL.

This clonotype was seen repeatedly, ten times or more. The gene calls are TRBV29-1 and TRBJ1-1, with D possibly matching TRBD1 (5 bases). Trimming cost V 4 bases and J 1 base, with 16 bases left between them. The CDR3 totals 15 residues. Germline CDR1 SQVTM, CDR2 ANQGSEA. CDR3 in amino acids: CSVVRVVRGNTEAFF. CDR3 in DNA: TGCAGCGTTGTTAGGGTAGTGAGGGGGAACACTGAAGCTTTCTTT.